These T cell receptor beta chains were read from a single sample in a study of CD8 T cells in Susac syndrome. A single record per CDR3 protein comes from TCRdb applying MiXCR to the immunoSEQ multiplex PCR reads. The sample holds about 71,000 distinct CDR3 sequences, over 95% seen once. Sequenced material: CD4+ T cells from PBMCs. The receptors stem from a human donor with multiple sclerosis. The CDR3 runs from the conserved cysteine through the conserved F or W. The D gene is left open where the match is weak. Some rows have no size entry. The others give once, few or many, or a class for an expanded clone.

TRBJ1-1 - - TRBV9 TGTGCCAGCAGCGTAGGTGGGGGCCTGAACACTGAAGCTTTCTTT CASSVGGGLNTEAFF
TRBJ1-4 - - TRBV7-2 TGTGCCAGCAGCAGATTGGACGGCCCAACTAATGAAAAACTGTTTTTT CASSRLDGPTNEKLFF
TRBJ1-6 - - TRBV4-3 TGCGCCAGCAGCCAAGGGGGGGGCGCCAGGAATTCACCCCTCCACTTT CASSQGGGARNSPLHF
TRBJ1-6 - - TRBV30 TGTGCCTGGAGTGTAGAGGGTCCTGATTCACCCCTCCACTTT CAWSVEGPDSPLHF
TRBJ2-3 - - TRBV5-1 TGCGCCAGCAGCTTTGGGGGGATGGTGACAGATACGCAGTATTTT CASSFGGMVTDTQYF
TRBJ2-5 - - TRBV3-1 TGTGCCAGCAGCGGGACCTGGATGAGACAAGAGACCCAGTACTTC CASSGTWMRQETQYF
TRBJ1-6 - - TRBV5-6 TGTGCCAGCAGCTTGCTCGAGCGGGGTAATTCACCCCTCCACTTT CASSLLERGNSPLHF
TRBJ2-7 - - TRBV20-1 TGCAGTGCTAGAGATCGGGTGTACGAGCAGTACTTC CSARDRVYEQYF
TRBJ2-6 once - TRBV12-3/TRBV12-4 TGTGCCAGCAGCACCCTCCAGGGCCGAGACTCTGGGGCCAACGTCCTGACTTTC CASSTLQGRDSGANVLTF
TRBJ2-3 - TRBD2 TRBV24-1 TGTGCCACCAAAGCGGGGGATACGCAGTATTTT CATKAGDTQYF
TRBJ2-7 - - TRBV4-2 TGTGCCAGCAGCCAAGAATCGAGTGCGGAGAACGAGCAGTACTTC CASSQESSAENEQYF
TRBJ2-7 - - TRBV20-1 TGCAGTGCTAGAGATTTTAAGTTTCCTGGACGGTCAGAGGAGCAGTACTTC CSARDFKFPGRSEEQYF
TRBJ2-1 few TRBD2 TRBV7-2 TGTGCCAGCAGCTTAAGCGGGGGACCCTACAATGAGCAGTTCTTC CASSLSGGPYNEQFF
TRBJ1-1 - - TRBV7-2 TGTGCCAGCAGCTTAGAAGGACACTTGAACACTGAAGCTTTCTTT CASSLEGHLNTEAFF
TRBJ2-3 - TRBD2 TRBV20-1 TGCAGTGCTAGAGACTTCGGACTAGCGGGTGGTATGACAGATACGCAGTATTTT CSARDFGLAGGMTDTQYF
TRBJ1-6 - TRBD1 TRBV12-3/TRBV12-4 TGTGCCAGCAGTTTTGGCGGGACAGTAGCGGCACCCCTCCACTTT CASSFGGTVAAPLHF
TRBJ1-2 - - TRBV7-8 TGTGCCAGCAGCTTGACCATTAACTATGGCTACACCTTC CASSLTINYGYTF
TRBJ2-1 - - TRBV7-9 TGTGCCAGCAGCTTAGCTAGGCCTTCCTACAATGAGCAGTTCTTC CASSLARPSYNEQFF
TRBJ2-7 - - TRBV10-2 TGCGCCAGCAGGTCAGGGGCACAGCACCACGAGCAGTACTTC CASRSGAQHHEQYF
TRBJ2-5 - - TRBV20-1 TGCAGTGCCCTACAACGGGGGACCGTTCAAGAGACCCAGTACTTC CSALQRGTVQETQYF
TRBJ1-6 once - TRBV30 TGTGCCTGCAACTCCCGGGGGGGCAATTCACCCCTCCACTTT CACNSRGGNSPLHF
TRBJ2-3 - - TRBV11-3 TGTGCCAGCAGCCCGATTTTTGAGCGGACAGATACGCAGTATTTT CASSPIFERTDTQYF
TRBJ2-7 - TRBD1 TRBV7-9 TGTGCCAGCAGCTTAATCTTCGGGGACAGGGCCTCCTACGAGCAGTACTTC CASSLIFGDRASYEQYF
TRBJ2-3 - - TRBV5-6 TGTGCCAGCAGCTCCCAGGGCCGAACAGATACGCAGTATTTT CASSSQGRTDTQYF